One sample yielded the 27 T cell receptor beta chains listed below, sequenced in a study of T cells in Graves' hyperthyroidism and ophthalmopathy. The source material, RNA transcripts, was used to amplify TCR beta CDR3 regions. When the TCR CDR3 underwent first-round RT-PCR, the HTBI primer set was used. TCRdb re-called the multiplex PCR reads through MiXCR, storing one row per CDR3 protein. The sample has 480,000 or so distinct CDR3 sequences; 40% to 55% are singletons. Sequences were obtained from peripheral blood or thyroid tissue (not recorded which). Receptors originate from an adult woman with Graves' disease, either hyperthyroidism or ophthalmopathy (not recorded which).

The chain carries TRBV20-1 and TRBJ2-7; the match to TRBD2 covers 13 bases. V was pared by 6 bases and J by 6 bases, with 11 bases of the junction left unmatched. This CDR3 is 15 amino acids long. The germline V gene has CDR1 DFQATT and CDR2 SNEGSKA (reference sequence). For the CDR3, the DNA is TGCAGTGCCAATGGGCAGACTAGCGGGAGGCTCGAGCAGTACTTC. It specifies CSANGQTSGRLEQYF.

This clonotype was recorded only once. The V call is TRBV20-1, the J call TRBJ1-2; D is possibly TRBD1 (6 bases). The V end lost 0 bases, the J end lost 4 bases, and 18 bases lay between the germline ends. CDR1 and CDR2 (germline): DFQATT, SNEGSKA (reference sequence). CDR3 size: 16 residues. CDR3 region: CSARDVMQGTTYGYTF. The CDR3 DNA sequence: TGCAGTGCTAGAGATGTGATGCAGGGGACAACCTATGGCTACACCTTC.

In this sample, this clonotype turned up a few times. A read error is possible here, since a much larger clone lies one base away. The chain links TRBV6-5 to TRBJ1-5; no firm D call. The V end was cut by 5 bases, the J end by 3 bases, with 8 bases between. Germline V CDR1 and CDR2: MNHEY, SVGAGI. This CDR3 has 13 residues. The chain's CDR3 is CASSNDNNQPQHF. As DNA, the CDR3 is TGTGCCAGCAGTAATGACAACAATCAGCCCCAGCATTTT.

The gene calls are TRBV5-1 and TRBJ2-5; a weak D match, TRBD2 (8 bases). The CDR3 spans 16 residues. V dropped 7 bases and J dropped 1 base, with 20 bases sitting between them. Germline V CDR1 and CDR2: SGHRS, YFSETQ. The DNA of the CDR3 is TGCGCCAGCTCCGCGGGACAGCGGGGGAGCCAAGAGACCCAGTACTTC. Translated: CASSAGQRGSQETQYF.

V gene TRBV6-1 combines with J gene TRBJ2-2; D possibly corresponds to TRBD1 (5 bases). Trimming took 0 bases from V and 4 from J, leaving 12 bases between them. CDR3 length: 16 amino acids. CDR1 and CDR2 (germline): MNHNS, SASEGT. DNA of the CDR3: TGTGCCAGCAGTGAAGCGGACACAGCGAGCACCGGGGAGCTGTTTTTT. It yields the protein CASSEADTASTGELFF.

The table lists this clonotype with many counts. The gene calls are TRBV12-3 or TRBV12-4 and TRBJ1-1; D may be TRBD1 (5 bases). The germline V and J ends were trimmed by 3 bases and 4 bases, with 12 bases remaining between them. There are 14 residues in the CDR3. The CDR3 sequence: CASSFGDRGTEAFF. In nucleotides, the CDR3 is TGTGCCAGCAGTTTCGGGGACCGAGGCACTGAAGCTTTCTTT.

This clonotype came up many times. The rearrangement joins TRBV19 to TRBJ1-2; D gene uncertain. Germline values: CDR1 LNHDA, CDR2 SQIVND (reference sequence). This CDR3 has 13 amino acids. V gave up 8 bases and J gave up 6 bases, with 16 bases separating them. The CDR3 region has the DNA TGTGCCAGTGGCCCCGGGGATTGGGATGGCTACACCTTC. Translation gives CASGPGDWDGYTF.

This clonotype was seen at least ten times. J is TRBJ2-5 and V is TRBV7-3, with no clear D. V was clipped by 5 bases and J by 9 bases, with 10 bases between them. CDR3 length: 11 residues. Germline assignment: CDR1 SGHTA and CDR2 FQGTGA. The CDR3 DNA reads TGTGCCAGCAGCCCGAGGATGGCCCAGTACTTC. This gives the protein CASSPRMAQYF.

This clonotype turned up a few times. The chain has TRBV3-2 and TRBJ1-4. TRBV3-2 is a pseudogene locus. The CDR3 spans 15 residues. The CDR3: CATPLRVRGNEKLFF. In DNA form, the CDR3 reads TGTGCCACGCCATTACGGGTCCGTGGTAATGAAAAACTGTTTTTT.

This clonotype showed up just a few times. The DNA for the CDR3 is TGTGCCAGCAGCCTAGCGGGAGTGGGCACCGGGATCCGCAATCAGCCCCAGCATTTT. Protein product: CASSLAGVGTGIRNQPQHF. V gene TRBV19 combines with J gene TRBJ1-5; D call uncertain. Germline V gene lookup returns CDR1 LNHDA and CDR2 SQIVND (reference sequence). The germline V and J ends were trimmed by 9 bases and 2 bases, with 29 bases remaining between them. The CDR3 runs to 19 residues.

This clonotype was seen repeatedly, ten times or more. This chain joins TRBV10-3 and TRBJ1-6; D unclear. Trimming removed 3 bases from V and 8 bases from J, with 8 bases in between. The length of the CDR3 is 13 residues. Germline V gives CDR1 ENHRY, CDR2 SYGVKD. The CDR3 nucleotides read TGTGCCATCAGTGACTACACCTATTCACCCCTCCACTTT. As protein: CAISDYTYSPLHF.

For the CDR3, the DNA is TGTGCCAGCAGTTACGGGGGGGGGGTGGATTCACCCCTCCACTTT. Protein: CASSYGGGVDSPLHF. The rearrangement links TRBV6-5 to TRBJ1-6; the D gene is possibly TRBD1 (5 bases). V lost 2 bases, J lost 8 bases, and 13 bases lay in between. This CDR3 is 15 amino acids long. The germline gives CDR1 MNHEY, CDR2 SVGAGI.

The chain is built from TRBV4-1 and TRBJ1-5, with unresolved D. This CDR3 contains 13 residues. Germline CDR1 reads MGHRA; CDR2 reads YSYEKL. With 0 bases removed from V and 10 bases from J, the gap between germline ends came to 10 bases. This CDR3 reads CASSQEWENPQHF. The CDR3 nucleotides are TGCGCCAGCAGCCAAGAATGGGAAAACCCCCAGCATTTT.

The CDR3 loop is CASSHRSGVSSGNTIYF. The CDR3 DNA follows: TGTGCCAGCAGCCATCGGTCGGGGGTCAGCTCTGGAAACACCATATATTTT. This chain uses TRBV14 with TRBJ1-3; possible D gene TRBD1, 5 bases. The CDR3 is made up of 17 amino acids. Looked up from germline, CDR1 is SGHDN and CDR2 is FVKESK. The V end was cut by 3 bases, the J end by 0 bases, with 15 bases between.

This chain connects TRBV2 to TRBJ2-7; 15 bases are shared with TRBD2. The CDR3 covers 18 residues. The germline gives CDR1 SNHLY, CDR2 FYNNEI. V lost 6 bases and J lost 0; bases outside the gene matches: 9. The CDR3 region is CASSQAGLAGGRSYEQYF. The CDR3 nucleotides read TGTGCCAGCAGCCAAGCGGGACTAGCGGGAGGCCGCTCCTACGAGCAGTACTTC.

CDR3 in DNA: TGTGCCAGCAGCTTAGGACAGAACAATGAGACCCAGTACTTC. It specifies CASSLGQNNETQYF. V is TRBV7-2 and J is TRBJ2-5; D might be TRBD1 (5 bases). V was trimmed by 1 base and J by 5 bases, leaving 11 bases between them. CDR1 is SGHTA and CDR2 is FQGNSA in the germline V gene. The CDR3 extends over 14 amino acids.

V is TRBV14 and J is TRBJ1-2; D is possibly TRBD1 (6 bases). The ends were cut back, 0 bases at V and 5 bases at J, with 16 bases in the middle. The CDR3 extends over 16 amino acids. Germline V gene lookup returns CDR1 SGHDN and CDR2 FVKESK. CDR3 sequence reads: CASSQDIGGAEYGYTF. The CDR3 DNA follows: TGTGCCAGCAGCCAAGATATCGGGGGGGCGGAGTATGGCTACACCTTC.

At least ten counts were recorded for this clonotype. The rearrangement links TRBV10-3 to TRBJ1-1; the D gene is possibly TRBD1 (6 bases). The CDR3 contains 16 residues. V was trimmed by 6 bases and J by 1 base, leaving 18 bases between them. CDR1 and CDR2 (germline): ENHRY, SYGVKD. CDR3 nucleotide sequence: TGTGCCATCAGGAACGAGGGGGGGCGACGGAACACTGAAGCTTTCTTT. Amino acids: CAIRNEGGRRNTEAFF.

The chain employs TRBV5-1 and TRBJ1-4; maybe TRBD1 (6 bases). Germline CDR1 SGHRS, CDR2 YFSETQ. CDR3 size: 16 residues. V lost 1 base to trimming and J lost 4 bases, with 14 bases between them. CDR3 sequence: CASSLTGQTDNEKLFF. The CDR3 DNA reads TGCGCCAGCAGCTTGACTGGACAGACGGATAATGAAAAACTGTTTTTT.

The J gene is TRBJ2-7, the V gene TRBV9, with D hard to call. The V and J ends lost 5 bases and 6 bases respectively, with 12 bases between them. CDR1 and CDR2 (germline): SGDLS, YYNGEE. The CDR3 has 12 amino acids. Written as DNA, the CDR3 is TGTGCCAGCAGTCCGGACGAAACCGAGCAGTACTTC. The encoded protein is CASSPDETEQYF.

V usage is TRBV7-9 and J usage is TRBJ1-1, with a tentative D call TRBD1 (5 bases). CDR1 and CDR2 (germline): SEHNR, FQNEAQ (reference sequence). V lost 11 bases and J lost 1, with 11 bases in between. The CDR3 extends over 12 amino acids. The CDR3 sequence: CALGRSNTEAFF. The CDR3 coding sequence is TGTGCCCTGGGACGGTCGAACACTGAAGCTTTCTTT.

Worth noting for this clonotype: The junction and the germline gene differ at one end; a read error may be behind it. This chain connects TRBV20-1 to TRBJ2-1, with 10 bases fitting TRBD2. This CDR3 comprises 15 residues. Germline V gives CDR1 DFQATT, CDR2 SNEGSKA (reference sequence). This CDR3 reads CSATAGTSAYNEQLF. CDR3 nucleotide sequence: TGCAGTGCTACCGCCGGGACTAGCGCTTACAATGAGCAGCTCTTC.

CDR3 bases: TGTGCCAGCGGCGAACAGGGGGCAAGCAATTCACCCCTCCACTTT. Its translation is CASGEQGASNSPLHF. V gene TRBV27 combines with J gene TRBJ1-6; the match to TRBD1 covers 9 bases. The CDR3 is 15 residues long. Germline V gene data show CDR1 as MNHEY and CDR2 as SMNVEV (reference sequence). The V gene end was trimmed by 8 bases and the J gene end by 7 bases; junction bases not matched to a gene: 9.

The chain carries TRBV5-1 and TRBJ2-7; D unresolved. The length of the CDR3 is 14 residues. V lost 0 bases to trimming and J lost 3 bases, with 10 bases between them. Germline CDR1 and CDR2: SGHRS and YFSETQ. CDR3 nucleotide sequence: TGCGCCAGCAGCTTGGAGGCCAGCGTCTACGAGCAGTACTTC. This encodes CASSLEASVYEQYF.

J is TRBJ1-3 and V is TRBV15; TRBD1 is a possible D gene (5 bases). Trimming shortened V by 5 bases and J by 4 bases, and 21 bases separated the two germline ends. CDR1 and CDR2 from the germline V gene are LNHNV and YYDKDF (reference sequence). The CDR3 extends over 17 amino acids. CDR3 loop: CATSENRAGPSGNTIYF. The DNA of the CDR3 is TGTGCCACCAGCGAAAACCGGGCAGGGCCATCCGGAAACACCATATATTTT.

The V and J genes are TRBV9 and TRBJ1-5, with D possibly TRBD1 on 6 matching bases. V gave up 4 bases and J gave up 6 bases, with 20 bases separating them. CDR1 is SGDLS and CDR2 is YYNGEE in the germline V gene. The length of the CDR3 is 16 residues. CDR3 DNA sequence: TGTGCCAGCAGCCCACAACAGGGTTATAGTAGTCAGCCCCAGCATTTT. Amino acid sequence: CASSPQQGYSSQPQHF.

This clonotype was picked up many times. The rearrangement uses TRBV7-2 and TRBJ1-5; unclear D gene. Between the trimmed V and J ends, which lost 3 bases and 0 bases, there was a span of 9 bases. Germline lookup yields CDR1 SGHTA and CDR2 FQGNSA. This CDR3 has 15 amino acids. The CDR3 sequence is CASSLMSFSNQPQHF. Here the CDR3 DNA reads TGTGCCAGCAGCTTGATGTCTTTTAGCAATCAGCCCCAGCATTTT.